These 18 T cell receptor beta chains originate from one sample sequenced in a study of T cell responses to AZD1222 COVID-19 vaccine. Clones were sequenced by immunoSEQ multiplex PCR, and TCRdb holds only the in-frame ones, with some missing. The sample has 150,000 or so clones; around nine tenths are singletons. The material was peripheral blood, obtained on day 0 of AZD1222 vaccination. The receptor set was obtained from an adult in good health.

The V and J genes are TRBV28 and TRBJ1-4, with D perhaps matching TRBD1 (5 bases). Trimming took off 5 bases at V and 8 bases at J, with 21 bases between the two ends. The germline gives CDR1 MDHEN, CDR2 SYDVKM. The CDR3 loop spans 16 amino acids. CDR3 nucleotides: TGTGCCAGCAGTCCAAGGGGAGGGCGGTTATTCGAAAAACTGTTTTTT. It is translated as CASSPRGGRLFEKLFF.

The rearrangement links TRBV27 to TRBJ1-1, with 10 bases that match TRBD1. The length of the CDR3 is 14 residues. Germline values: CDR1 MNHEY, CDR2 SMNVEV (reference sequence). After removal of 5 bases from V and 5 bases from J, the junction contained 5 bases not matched to a gene. The CDR3 reads CASSRQGAITEAFF. As DNA, the CDR3 is TGTGCCAGCAGTAGACAGGGGGCGATTACTGAAGCTTTCTTT.

This chain connects TRBV7-2 to TRBJ1-2, with 12 nucleotides matching TRBD1. V shed 3 bases and J 5 bases; nucleotides not matched to a gene: 13. This CDR3 is built from 18 residues. From germline, CDR1 is SGHTA and CDR2 FQGNSA. The CDR3 sequence: CASSFHPGTGGVFYGYTF. For the CDR3, the DNA is TGTGCCAGCAGCTTCCATCCCGGGACAGGGGGCGTATTTTATGGCTACACCTTC.

The V gene is TRBV19, the J gene TRBJ1-1; 11 positions agree with TRBD1. This CDR3 has 17 amino acids. The germline gives CDR1 LNHDA, CDR2 SQIVND (reference sequence). V shed 2 bases and J 0 bases; nucleotides not matched to a gene: 5. This CDR3 reads CASSILGQGEVNTEAFF. CDR3 in DNA: TGTGCCAGTAGTATATTGGGACAGGGGGAAGTGAACACTGAAGCTTTCTTT.

The rearrangement joins TRBV6-2 or TRBV6-3 to TRBJ1-5, with D perhaps TRBD1 (6 bases). Trimming stripped 2 bases from V and 6 bases from J, with 11 bases between. CDR1 and CDR2 (germline): MNHEY, SVGEGT. The CDR3 has 14 amino acids. CDR3 sequence: CASSYSGGLQPQHF. CDR3 bases: TGTGCCAGCAGTTACAGCGGGGGGCTTCAGCCCCAGCATTTT.

The CDR3 coding sequence is TGTGCCAGCAGTCGGACAGGCGGGGGCTACACCTTC. Protein product: CASSRTGGGYTF. The chain uses TRBV28 and TRBJ1-2, with 7 bases aligning to TRBD1. V lost 5 bases and J lost 8; bases outside the gene matches: 5. Germline CDR1 and CDR2: MDHEN and SYDVKM. CDR3 length: 12 residues.

The V gene is TRBV5-5, the J gene TRBJ1-4; D remains unclear. The length of the CDR3 is 13 residues. Germline CDR1 reads SGHKS; CDR2 reads YYEKEE (reference sequence). The V gene lost 0 bases and the J gene lost 6 bases, with 6 bases spanning the gap. CDR3 sequence reads: CASSLVADEKLFF. Written as DNA, the CDR3 is TGTGCCAGCAGCTTGGTGGCCGATGAAAAACTGTTTTTT.

V usage is TRBV6-5 and J usage is TRBJ2-5, with D hard to call. Trimming shortened V by 5 bases and J by 2 bases, and 15 bases separated the two germline ends. The germline gives CDR1 MNHEY, CDR2 SVGAGI. CDR3 size: 15 residues. CDR3 loop: CASSQTRSPQETQYF. The CDR3 nucleotides read TGTGCCAGCAGTCAAACGAGAAGCCCACAAGAGACCCAGTACTTC.

CDR3 bases: TGTGCCAGCAGCTTGGCCAGGCTAGATCAGCCCCAGCATTTT. Its translation: CASSLARLDQPQHF. The chain employs TRBV7-2 and TRBJ1-5; D call uncertain. Germline V gene sequence: CDR1 SGHTA, CDR2 FQGNSA. V gave up 3 bases and J gave up 5 bases, with 11 bases separating them. The CDR3 runs 14 residues.

This chain connects TRBV12-3 or TRBV12-4 to TRBJ1-2; tentatively, D is TRBD1 (6 bases). Trimming pared 6 bases from V and 4 bases from J, leaving 12 bases between. The CDR3 has 13 residues. The CDR3 bases are TGTGCCAGCAGGGGACAAGGCGGCTATGGCTACACCTTC. This gives the protein CASRGQGGYGYTF.

Regarding this clone: Likely a read error: the CDR3 ends without its conserved phenylalanine or tryptophan. The DNA is left out, because the CDR3 cannot be placed on it with certainty; the CDR3 is given as TCRdb lists it. This rearrangement joins TRBV2 to TRBJ1-1. The germline gives CDR1 SNHLY, CDR2 FYNNEI. The CDR3 has 13 residues if both end residues are counted. The CDR3 here is CASSELGSGDVEI.

The gene calls are TRBV9 and TRBJ1-3; possibly TRBD1 for D (5 bases). Germline V gives CDR1 SGDLS, CDR2 YYNGEE. V gave up 3 bases and J gave up 3 bases, with 16 bases separating them. The CDR3 consists of 16 residues. CDR3 amino acids: CASSATGGEFGNTIYF. DNA for the CDR3: TGTGCCAGCAGCGCCACCGGGGGGGAGTTTGGAAACACCATATATTTT.

The V call is TRBV27, the J call TRBJ1-5, with D uncertain. This CDR3 is built from 14 residues. Germline V lookup: CDR1 MNHEY, CDR2 SMNVEV (reference sequence). The V and J ends lost 3 bases and 4 bases respectively, with 10 bases between them. This chain's CDR3 is CASSFIGSNQPQHF. The CDR3 DNA reads as TGTGCCAGCAGTTTTATAGGCAGTAATCAGCCCCAGCATTTT.

A single count supports this clone. This rearrangement joins TRBV4-3 to TRBJ1-1; 8 positions match TRBD1. Germline lookup yields CDR1 LGHNA and CDR2 YSLEER. The CDR3 sequence is 19 residues long. Losses at the gene ends were 0 bases for V and 4 bases for J; bases not matched to a gene: 16. The DNA of the CDR3 is TGCGCCAGCAGCCAAGATCAGGGGACAGGCTATGAATTGAGCACTGAAGCTTTCTTT. Encoded protein: CASSQDQGTGYELSTEAFF.

V gene TRBV9 combines with J gene TRBJ2-7; TRBD1 matches 9 bases. V gave up 3 bases and J gave up 2 bases; unmatched junction bases: 3. This CDR3 has 14 residues. Germline V gene sequence: CDR1 SGDLS, CDR2 YYNGEE. CDR3 in DNA: TGTGCCAGCAGCGCCGGGACAGGGACCTACGAGCAGTACTTC. This encodes CASSAGTGTYEQYF.

CDR3 DNA: TGTGCCATCAGGGGAGCTAGCACAGATACGCAGTATTTT. This codes for CAIRGASTDTQYF. The rearrangement links TRBV10-3 to TRBJ2-3, with D possibly TRBD2 on 5 matching bases. The CDR3 is made up of 13 amino acids. V was shortened by 6 bases and J by 0 bases, with 7 bases between the two germline ends. Germline CDR1 and CDR2: ENHRY and SYGVKD.

This clone was observed a single time. The chain is built from TRBV18 and TRBJ2-7, with 10 nucleotides matching TRBD1. The germline V gene has CDR1 KGHSH and CDR2 LQKENI. Unmatched junction bases numbered 7, after V lost 3 bases and J lost 5 bases. This CDR3 spans 15 amino acids. DNA of the CDR3: TGTGCCAGCTCACCTCCCGGGACAGGGGTAGACGAGCAGTACTTC. This sequence encodes CASSPPGTGVDEQYF.

The J gene is TRBJ1-2, the V gene TRBV3-1 (or the pseudogene TRBV3-2); 12 nucleotides agree with TRBD1. J gave up 6 bases and V 1 base, and 3 bases lay outside the gene matches. Germline V CDR1 and CDR2: LGHDT, YNNKEL (reference sequence). This CDR3 is built from 15 residues. The CDR3 loop is CASSQGGQGANGYTF. The CDR3 region has the DNA TGTGCCAGCAGCCAAGGGGGACAGGGGGCAAATGGCTACACCTTC.